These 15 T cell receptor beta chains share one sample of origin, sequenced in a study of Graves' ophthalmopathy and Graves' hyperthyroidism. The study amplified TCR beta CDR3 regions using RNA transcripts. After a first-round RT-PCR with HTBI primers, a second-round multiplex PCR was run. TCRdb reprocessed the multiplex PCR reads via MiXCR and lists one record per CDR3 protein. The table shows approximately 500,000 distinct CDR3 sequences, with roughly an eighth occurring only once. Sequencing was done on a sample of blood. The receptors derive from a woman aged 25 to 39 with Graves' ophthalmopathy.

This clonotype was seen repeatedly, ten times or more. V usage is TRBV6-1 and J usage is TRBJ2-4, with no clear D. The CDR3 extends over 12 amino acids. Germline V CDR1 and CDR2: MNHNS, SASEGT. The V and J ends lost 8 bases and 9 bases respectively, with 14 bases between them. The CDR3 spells CASGPHLGIQYF. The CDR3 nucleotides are TGTGCCAGCGGACCACATTTGGGCATTCAGTACTTC.

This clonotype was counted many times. The CDR3 nucleotides read TGTGCCAGCAGTGAAGCGTACAGGTCCTACTATGGCTACACCTTC. Translating it yields CASSEAYRSYYGYTF. The V gene is TRBV6-1, the J gene TRBJ1-2; possible D gene TRBD1, 5 bases. Trimming pared 0 bases from V and 3 bases from J, leaving 11 bases between. The CDR3 consists of 15 residues. Germline values: CDR1 MNHNS, CDR2 SASEGT.

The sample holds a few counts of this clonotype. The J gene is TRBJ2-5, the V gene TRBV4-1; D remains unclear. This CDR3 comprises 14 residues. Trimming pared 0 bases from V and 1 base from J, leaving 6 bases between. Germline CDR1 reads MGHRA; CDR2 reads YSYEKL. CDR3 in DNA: TGCGCCAGCAGCCAAGACACATCCCAAGAGACCCAGTACTTC. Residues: CASSQDTSQETQYF.

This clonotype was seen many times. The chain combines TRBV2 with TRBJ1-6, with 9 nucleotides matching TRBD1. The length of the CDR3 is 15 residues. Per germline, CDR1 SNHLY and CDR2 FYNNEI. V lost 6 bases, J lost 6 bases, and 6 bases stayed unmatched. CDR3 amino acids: CASRGQGDGNSPLHF. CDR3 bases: TGTGCCAGCAGGGGACAGGGAGATGGTAATTCACCCCTCCACTTT.

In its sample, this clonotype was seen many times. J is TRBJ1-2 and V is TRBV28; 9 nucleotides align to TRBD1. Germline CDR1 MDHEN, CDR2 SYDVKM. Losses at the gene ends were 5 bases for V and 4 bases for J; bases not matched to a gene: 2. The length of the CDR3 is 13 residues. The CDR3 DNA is TGTGCCAGCAGTGGACAGGGGCGCTATGGCTACACCTTC. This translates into CASSGQGRYGYTF.

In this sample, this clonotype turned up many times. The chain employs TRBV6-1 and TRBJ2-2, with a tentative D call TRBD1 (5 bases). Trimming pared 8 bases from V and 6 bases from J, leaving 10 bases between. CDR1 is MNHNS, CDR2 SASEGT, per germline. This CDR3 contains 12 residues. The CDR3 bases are TGTGCCAGCGAAGGGGCCGCCGGGGAGCTGTTTTTT. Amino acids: CASEGAAGELFF.

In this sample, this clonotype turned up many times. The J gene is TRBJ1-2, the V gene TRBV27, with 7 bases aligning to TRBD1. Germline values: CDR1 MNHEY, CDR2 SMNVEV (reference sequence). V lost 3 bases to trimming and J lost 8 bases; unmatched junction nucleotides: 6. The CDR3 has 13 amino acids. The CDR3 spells CASSFEGAQGYTF. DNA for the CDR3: TGTGCCAGCAGTTTCGAGGGGGCGCAAGGCTACACCTTC.

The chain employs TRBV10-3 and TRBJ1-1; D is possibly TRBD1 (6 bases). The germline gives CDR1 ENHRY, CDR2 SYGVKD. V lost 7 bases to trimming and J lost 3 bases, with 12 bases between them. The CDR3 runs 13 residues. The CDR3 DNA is TGTGCCATCACCAGAGGGGGGGACACTGAAGCTTTCTTT. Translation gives CAITRGGDTEAFF.

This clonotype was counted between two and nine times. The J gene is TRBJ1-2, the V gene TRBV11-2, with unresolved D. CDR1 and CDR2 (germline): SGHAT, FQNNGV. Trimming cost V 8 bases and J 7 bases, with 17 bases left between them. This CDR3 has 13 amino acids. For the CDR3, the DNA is TGTGCCAGCTCCCTGTCGGGCCCTCCTGGCTACACCTTC. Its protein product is CASSLSGPPGYTF.

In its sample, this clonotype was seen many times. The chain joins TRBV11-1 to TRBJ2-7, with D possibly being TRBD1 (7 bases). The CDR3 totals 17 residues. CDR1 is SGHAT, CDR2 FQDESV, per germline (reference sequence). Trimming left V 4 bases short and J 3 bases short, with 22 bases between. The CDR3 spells CASSWAQGGPHFYEQYF. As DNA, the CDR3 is TGTGCCAGCAGCTGGGCCCAGGGGGGACCGCATTTCTACGAGCAGTACTTC.

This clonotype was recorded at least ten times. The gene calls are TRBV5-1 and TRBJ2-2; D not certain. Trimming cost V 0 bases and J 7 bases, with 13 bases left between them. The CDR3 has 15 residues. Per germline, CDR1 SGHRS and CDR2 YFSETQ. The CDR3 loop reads CASSLGRFGGGELFF. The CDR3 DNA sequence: TGCGCCAGCAGCTTGGGACGGTTTGGTGGCGGGGAGCTGTTTTTT.

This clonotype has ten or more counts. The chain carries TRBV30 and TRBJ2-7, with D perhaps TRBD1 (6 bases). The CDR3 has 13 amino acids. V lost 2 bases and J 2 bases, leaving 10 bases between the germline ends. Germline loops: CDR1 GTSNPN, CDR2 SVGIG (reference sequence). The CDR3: CAWSRTDPYEQYF. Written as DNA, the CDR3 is TGTGCCTGGAGTAGGACAGACCCCTACGAGCAGTACTTC. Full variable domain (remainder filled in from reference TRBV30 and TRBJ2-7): SQTIHQWPATLVQPVGSPLSLECTVEGTSNPNLYWYRQAAGRGLQLLFYSVGIGQISSEVPQNLSASRPQDRQFILSSKKLLLSDSGFYLCAWSRTDPYEQYFGPGTRLTVT.

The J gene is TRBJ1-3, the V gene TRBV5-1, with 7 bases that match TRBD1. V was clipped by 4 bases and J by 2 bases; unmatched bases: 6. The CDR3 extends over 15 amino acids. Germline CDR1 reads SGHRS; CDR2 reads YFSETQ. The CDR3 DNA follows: TGCGCCAGCAGCCCCGGGACAGACCCTGGAAACACCATATATTTT. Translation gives CASSPGTDPGNTIYF.

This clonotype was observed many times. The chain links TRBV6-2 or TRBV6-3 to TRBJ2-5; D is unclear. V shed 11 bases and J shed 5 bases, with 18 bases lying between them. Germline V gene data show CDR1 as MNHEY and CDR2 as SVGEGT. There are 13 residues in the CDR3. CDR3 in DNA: TGTGCCGCGATGGGAAGATCCTCCGAGACCCAGTACTTC. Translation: CAAMGRSSETQYF.

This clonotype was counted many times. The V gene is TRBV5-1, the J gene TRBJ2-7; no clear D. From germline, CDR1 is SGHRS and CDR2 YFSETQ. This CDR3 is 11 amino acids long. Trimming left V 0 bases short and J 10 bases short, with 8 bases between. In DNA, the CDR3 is TGCGCCAGCAGCTTGGAAGGTCTTCAGTACTTC. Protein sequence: CASSLEGLQYF.